This T cell receptor beta chain was captured in a study of OX40 agonist ivuxolimab in advanced cancers. About the full investigation: Ivuxolimab, which targeted the costimulatory receptor OX40 (CD134), was an agonistic, fully human IgG2 monoclonal antibody. Intravenous ivuxolimab was administered to patients every 2 weeks at six dose levels: 0.01, 0.1, 0.3, 1.5, 3 and 10 mg/kg. Of the approximately 54 patients in dose escalation, about 20 had hepatocellular carcinoma, around 15 had melanoma, 9 had renal cell carcinoma and 9 had head and neck cancer. In the dose-escalation cohort, 82.7% of patients were male, and the mean age was approximately 55 years, with a range of roughly 20 to 80. Prior anti-PD-1, anti-PD-L1 or anti-CTLA-4 therapy was permitted, and checkpoint inhibitors had been received by less than 45% of dose-escalation patients. Three dose-escalation patients achieved partial responses, one with hepatocellular carcinoma and two with cutaneous melanoma. Peripheral TCRbeta sequencing was intended to test whether TCR sequence diversity was altered and clonal T-cell expansion was caused by ivuxolimab. The paper covers the monotherapy dose-escalation part of the phase I ivuxolimab trial, which included N ≈ 50 patients.

What the work shows at the level of the full study, not this receptor alone: After ivuxolimab, more expanded clones were found on average in CD8+ T cells than in CD4+ T cells. Partial responders in the 0.1-3.0 mg/kg groups had among the lowest normalized peripheral clonal expansion, especially among CD8+ T cells. Which antigens the clonally expanded peripheral T cells were specific for was not determined. At doses from 0.1 to 3.0 mg/kg, clonal expansion was seen in both CD4+ and CD8+ blood T cells between baseline and week 6. Low levels of normalized T-cell clonal expansion were also seen in some patients who did not respond.

The trial excluded patients who had a history of autoimmune disease or who were on systemic immunosuppression. Peripheral blood for TCR sequencing was collected from all dose cohorts at baseline, on cycle 4 day 1, and on cycle 7 day 1. The samples were drawn from a first-in-human, open-label, multicenter phase I dose-escalation trial of ivuxolimab. The trial enrolled adults with locally advanced or metastatic head and neck squamous cell, hepatocellular, melanoma or renal cell carcinoma. Before TCR sequencing, CD4+ and CD8+ T cells were separately sorted from peripheral blood. For this clone: The target of this receptor is not known. Within one base of it there is no much larger clone, and no base qualities were kept.

For sequencing of the TCRbeta CDR3 region, genomic DNA was extracted from the sorted cells. TCRbeta CDR3 regions were sequenced using the immunoSEQ Assay. In TCRdb, the immuneACCESS table is reduced to in-frame sequences with V and J assigned. These tables do not hold every clone; where another copy was compared, an unresolved V gene accounts for under half, and the others remain unexplained. Counted in this sample were about 95,000 clones; more than 85% of them appeared once. The ten largest clones represent roughly 2.6% of the sample. The CDR3 has 10 amino acids, counting the end cysteine and phenylalanine. Kept here is only the CDR3 DNA, which spans 30 bases and is read in frame from base 1. CDR1 and CDR2 are read off the germline V gene as SNHLY and FYNNEI. V and J lose 2 bases and 8 bases, and a span of 3 bases separates them.

This chain joins TRBV2 to TRBJ1-2; the D gene remains uncertain. The specimen comprised CD4+ or CD8+ T cells sorted from blood, sampled in a trial of the OX40 agonist ivuxolimab. This TCR was sampled from an adult with an advanced solid tumor such as melanoma, head and neck, liver or kidney cancer. DNA sequence: TGTGCCAGCAGTGAAAAGGGCTACACCTTC. Its amino acids are CASSEKGYTF.